These 5 T cell receptor beta chains share one sample of origin, sequenced in a study of T cells after yellow fever vaccination. TCRdb re-derived calls from the 5' RACE reads in MiXCR, one entry per CDR3 protein. The profile covers roughly 160,000 distinct CDR3 sequences, with around 9% appearing a single time and 35% to 40% taken by the ten largest. The material sequenced was CD8+ T cells sorted from PBMCs, taken 45 days after the yellow fever booster vaccination. The receptor set was obtained from a man between 18 and 29 years old who received the YFV17D yellow fever vaccine.

V and J are TRBV29-1 and TRBJ2-2; 8 bases are shared with TRBD1. Germline lookup yields CDR1 SQVTM and CDR2 ANQGSEA. The CDR3 has 16 residues. V was pared by 6 bases and J by 7 bases, with 16 bases of the junction left unmatched. The DNA for the CDR3 is TGCAGCGTAACCCCCCTAAGACAGGGGATGAGCGGGGAGCTGTTTTTT. Translated, it gives CSVTPLRQGMSGELFF.

This clonotype occurred a few times. The V and J genes are TRBV5-1 and TRBJ1-2; 9 positions match TRBD1. The J segment lost 4 bases and the V segment lost 4 bases, leaving 2 bases of the junction unmatched. The CDR3 is 13 amino acids. Looked up from germline, CDR1 is SGHRS and CDR2 is YFSETQ. CDR3 nucleotide sequence: TGCGCCAGCAGCGCGGGACAGGGCTATGGCTACACCTTC. It codes for CASSAGQGYGYTF.

This clonotype was recorded a few times. The V gene is TRBV27, the J gene TRBJ1-6; D remains unclear. Looked up from germline, CDR1 is MNHEY and CDR2 is SMNVEV (reference sequence). V lost 6 bases and J lost 4, with 13 bases in between. This CDR3 has 15 residues. CDR3 protein: CASRSQDQYNSPLHF. DNA of the CDR3: TGTGCCAGCAGAAGTCAGGATCAATATAATTCACCCCTCCACTTT.

This clonotype has ten or more counts. CDR3 DNA: TGCGCCAGCAGCCTATCCTCGGAAAAACTGTTTTTT. Amino acids: CASSLSSEKLFF. This chain uses TRBV4-1 with TRBJ1-4; unclear D gene. Germline CDR1 is MGHRA and CDR2 is YSYEKL. Trimming took 4 bases from V and 8 from J, leaving 8 bases between them. The CDR3 length is 12 residues.

This clonotype has a handful of counts. The chain links TRBV27 to TRBJ1-5; D remains unclear. The V gene's germline CDR1 is MNHEY and CDR2 SMNVEV (reference sequence). This CDR3 is 15 amino acids long. Trimming stripped 6 bases from V and 0 bases from J, with 12 bases between. The CDR3 DNA sequence: TGTGCCAGCAGCACGACGACGTATAGCAATCAGCCCCAGCATTTT. This codes for CASSTTTYSNQPQHF.